These 5 T cell receptor beta chains were all obtained from the same sample, sequenced in a study of T cell responses to AZD1222 COVID-19 vaccine. Here immunoSEQ multiplex PCR was the method, and the copy in TCRdb shows in-frame clones only, minus some. Found here are about 120,000 clones, 90% of them singletons; the top ten hold 7.2%. Sample: peripheral blood, taken on day 0 of AZD1222 vaccination. The receptors shown here come from an adult in good health.

The chain combines TRBV27 with TRBJ1-1, with TRBD1 matching 10 bases. This CDR3 has 18 amino acids. Per the germline V gene, CDR1 is MNHEY and CDR2 is SMNVEV (reference sequence). V was clipped by 3 bases and J by 2 bases; unmatched bases: 12. CDR3 nucleotide sequence: TGTGCCAGCAGTTTGGGACAGGGGATTTCGGGTGTTAACACTGAAGCTTTCTTT. Protein product: CASSLGQGISGVNTEAFF.

This chain uses TRBV12-3 or TRBV12-4 with TRBJ1-2; possible D gene TRBD1, 5 bases. Trimming took off 3 bases at V and 8 bases at J, with 13 bases between the two ends. The CDR3 sequence is 13 residues long. The CDR3 sequence: CASSFLQERGYTF. The CDR3 DNA reads as TGTGCCAGCAGTTTCTTACAGGAGCGGGGCTACACCTTC.

CDR3 region: CASSPFVTGGFTEAFF. DNA for the CDR3: TGCGCCAGCAGTCCCTTTGTAACAGGGGGCTTCACTGAAGCTTTCTTT. The chain joins TRBV10-1 to TRBJ1-1, with 9 nucleotides matching TRBD1. This CDR3 is 16 amino acids long. Germline V gene data show CDR1 as WNHNN and CDR2 as SYGVQD (reference sequence). J gave up 4 bases and V 5 bases, and 11 bases lay outside the gene matches.

The genes are TRBV7-2 and TRBJ2-3; D is perhaps TRBD2 (5 bases). V lost 5 bases to trimming and J lost 2 bases, with 14 bases between them. The CDR3 extends over 15 amino acids. CDR1 and CDR2 from the germline V gene are SGHTA and FQGNSA. The CDR3 loop is CASSVQADFTDTQYF. In DNA, the CDR3 is TGTGCCAGCAGCGTTCAAGCGGACTTCACAGATACGCAGTATTTT.

This chain links TRBV10-3 with TRBJ2-7; D is unclear. Germline CDR1 ENHRY, CDR2 SYGVKD. The germline V and J ends were trimmed by 0 bases and 6 bases, with 30 bases remaining between them. This CDR3 is built from 20 residues. This CDR3 is CAISESTLPTHSRVVAEQYF. The CDR3 region has the DNA TGTGCCATCAGTGAGTCGACACTGCCCACTCATTCTAGGGTGGTCGCCGAGCAGTACTTC.